Detailed here is one TCR beta chain. This record belongs to a study of blood T cell repertoires in COVID-19. Across the whole study: From T cells, B-cell-depleted T cells, or PBMCs came the material, which was cDNA or gDNA.

J was trimmed by 6 bases and V by 4 bases; bases with no gene match: 4. The CDR3 sequence is 13 residues long. Looked up from germline, CDR1 is SEHNR and CDR2 is FQNEAQ (reference sequence). Authors' analysis steps: From reference gene primer amplification, estimates of nucleated cell counts were derived. Sequencing used immunoSEQ multiplex PCR; TCRdb keeps in-frame clones, though not all of them. The V and J calls and clone size were taken over from that table, and D and trimming were inferred from the DNA. The top ten hold around 6.5% of the sample, which has 200,000 to 250,000 clones, 85% to 90% seen once.

This TCR was recovered from a man in his sixties with acute or convalescent COVID-19. Source material: peripheral blood. The chain joins TRBV7-9 to TRBJ2-5, with TRBD1 identical over 8 bases. Here the CDR3 reads CASSSTGGKTQYF. The CDR3 nucleotides are TGTGCCAGCAGCTCAACAGGGGGAAAGACCCAGTACTTC.